This T cell receptor beta chain was observed in a study of cytomegalovirus exposure and HLA in healthy donors. Study-level points and caveats: In a later analysis, at a false discovery rate of 0.05, fewer than 20,000 TCR beta sequences matched HLA alleles.

60 Vbeta and 13 Jbeta primers were used in PCR. Sequenced by immunoSEQ multiplex PCR; TCRdb stores in-frame clones only, minus some. The sample has more than 150,000 clones, roughly 84% seen once. Looked up from germline, CDR1 is KGHSH and CDR2 is LQKENI. Trimming took 0 bases from V and 5 from J, leaving 13 bases between them. The CDR3 has 15 residues. Worth noting for this clone: As yet, its antigen is unknown.

Specimen: PBMCs. The chain employs TRBV18 and TRBJ2-5; the D gene is possibly TRBD1 (6 bases). This TCR was recovered from a woman in her fifties or sixties in good health and CMV-seropositive. Written as DNA, the CDR3 is TGTGCCAGCTCACCACCCGGCCTTAGGGGGGAGACCCAGTACTTC. Translated, it gives CASSPPGLRGETQYF.